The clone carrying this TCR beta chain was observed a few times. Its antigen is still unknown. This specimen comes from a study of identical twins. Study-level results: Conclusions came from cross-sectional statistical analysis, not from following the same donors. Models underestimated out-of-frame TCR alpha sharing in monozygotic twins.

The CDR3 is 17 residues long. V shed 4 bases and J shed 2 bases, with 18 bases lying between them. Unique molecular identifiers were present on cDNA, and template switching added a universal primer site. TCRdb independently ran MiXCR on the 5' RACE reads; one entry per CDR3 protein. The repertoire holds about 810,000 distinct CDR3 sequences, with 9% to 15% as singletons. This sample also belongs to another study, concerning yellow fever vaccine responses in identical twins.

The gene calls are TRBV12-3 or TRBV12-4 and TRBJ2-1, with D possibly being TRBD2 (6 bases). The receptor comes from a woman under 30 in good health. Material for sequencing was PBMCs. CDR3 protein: CASSSFRLGKTYNEQFF. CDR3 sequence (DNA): TGTGCCAGCAGTTCCTTTAGACTAGGGAAAACCTACAATGAGCAGTTCTTC.